This T cell receptor (beta chain) comes out of a study of T cell changes during pregnancy in multiple sclerosis. Libraries were prepared by immunoSEQ multiplex PCR; TCRdb keeps only in-frame clonotypes and omits some of them. This sample yields 93,000 or so clones, of which about 91% are seen a single time; about 0.88% belongs to the top ten. CDR1 and CDR2 (germline): KGHSH, LQKENI. After removal of 0 bases from V and 4 bases from J, the junction contained 1 base not matched to a gene. This CDR3 region has 16 residues. The sequence came from a female donor with multiple sclerosis, enrolled in a pregnancy study. Sequencing was performed on peripheral blood, taken after pregnancy. The chain recombines TRBV18 with TRBJ2-3, with 13 bases identical to TRBD2. In DNA form, the CDR3 reads TGTGCCAGCTCACCACCTGGACTAGCGGGAGCAGATACGCAGTATTTT. Encoded protein: CASSPPGLAGADTQYF.